This TCR beta chain was observed in a study of cytotoxic CD8 clonotypes in ibrutinib-treated CLL. Study-level results: An increase in clonality occurred at ibrutinib response, followed by a return toward baseline at progression. Circulating CD8+ T-cell counts were tracked by baseline clonality, which exceeded that of age-matched healthy donors.

The CDR3 sequence is 12 residues long. Looked up from germline, CDR1 is LNHDA and CDR2 is SQIVND (reference sequence). The V and J ends lost 3 bases and 7 bases respectively, with 6 bases between them. About this clone itself: Its antigen is unidentified.

Repertoires were generated with immunoSEQ multiplex PCR, while TCRdb's copy carries only in-frame clones and drops some. The table shows around 25,000 clones, with 69% occurring only once. The chain has TRBV19 and TRBJ2-2, with D uncertain. The sample in question was PBMCs, obtained at disease progression, from a patient treated with ibrutinib. This TCR derives from a human donor with chronic lymphocytic leukemia. The CDR3 here is CASSIAGGELFF. The CDR3 DNA sequence: TGTGCCAGTAGTATCGCAGGCGGGGAGCTGTTTTTT.